This passage covers 10 T cell receptor beta chains from one sample sequenced in a study of T cell responses to AZD1222 COVID-19 vaccine. The repertoire was sequenced with immunoSEQ multiplex PCR; TCRdb's copy has only in-frame clones and lacks some. The sample carries 150,000 or so clones, over 80% recorded once. Sequenced here: peripheral blood, sampled on day 0 of AZD1222 vaccination. The origin of the receptors is an adult in good health.

In this sample, this clone turned up once. The chain links TRBV9 to TRBJ1-4, with D unresolved. Germline V gives CDR1 SGDLS, CDR2 YYNGEE. V was clipped by 0 bases and J by 0 bases, with 6 bases between them. The CDR3 loop spans 15 amino acids. Here the CDR3 DNA reads TGTGCCAGCAGCGTAGGTACTGCAACTAATGAAAAACTGTTTTTT. Residues: CASSVGTATNEKLFF.

The chain couples TRBV6-1 to TRBJ1-2; 7 bases match TRBD1. The CDR3 is 15 amino acids. The V segment lost 1 base and the J segment 2 bases; nucleotides outside the gene matches: 4. CDR1 and CDR2 (germline): MNHNS, SASEGT. The CDR3 sequence: CASSEVVTGNYGYTF. For the CDR3, the DNA is TGTGCCAGCAGTGAAGTAGTGACAGGGAACTATGGCTACACCTTC.

This clone is a singleton in its sample. The genes are TRBV28 and TRBJ2-7, with a possible D match to TRBD2 (6 bases). The V end was cut by 2 bases, the J end by 7 bases, with 21 bases between. The CDR3 length is 16 residues. Germline V gives CDR1 MDHEN, CDR2 SYDVKM. The CDR3 nucleotides read TGTGCCAGCAGTTTAGGATCGGCGGACAACGGGGGAGAGCAGTACTTC. Protein sequence: CASSLGSADNGGEQYF.

CDR3 in amino acids: CATLRSGTVPLETQYF. Written as DNA, the CDR3 is TGTGCCACCCTACGGAGCGGGACGGTACCTCTCGAGACCCAGTACTTC. J is TRBJ2-5 and V is TRBV3-1 (or the pseudogene TRBV3-2); 7 bases map to TRBD2. This CDR3 is 16 amino acids long. Germline lookup yields CDR1 LGHDT and CDR2 YNNKEL (reference sequence). J lost 5 bases, V lost 10 bases, and 19 bases had no gene match.

The genes are TRBV11-3 and TRBJ1-1; no clear D. With 5 bases removed from V and 4 bases from J, the gap between germline ends came to 8 bases. The CDR3 has 12 residues. Germline CDR1 and CDR2: SGHNT and YENEEA. The CDR3 spells CASSEGGTEAFF. CDR3 nucleotide sequence: TGTGCCAGCAGCGAGGGTGGCACTGAAGCTTTCTTT.

The chain is built from TRBV25-1 and TRBJ1-6; no clear D gene. Trimming shortened V by 1 base and J by 7 bases, and 8 bases separated the two germline ends. The germline CDR1 and CDR2 sequences are MGHDK and SYGVNS. CDR3 length: 14 amino acids. The CDR3 nucleotides are TGTGCCAGCAGTGAATGGCGTGTCAATTCACCCCTCCACTTT. This gives the protein CASSEWRVNSPLHF.

This rearrangement joins TRBV5-1 to TRBJ2-7; D call uncertain. Germline-derived CDR1 and CDR2 are SGHRS and YFSETQ. The CDR3 consists of 16 residues. Between the trimmed V and J ends, which lost 0 bases and 3 bases, there was a span of 16 bases. The CDR3 DNA reads as TGCGCCAGCAGCTTGGCCGCTGACCTTCGGAGCTACGAGCAGTACTTC. This gives the protein CASSLAADLRSYEQYF.

The rearrangement joins TRBV19 to TRBJ1-1; D ambiguous. Germline loops: CDR1 LNHDA, CDR2 SQIVND (reference sequence). The CDR3 covers 12 residues. V shed 5 bases and J shed 7 bases, with 11 bases lying between them. As DNA, the CDR3 is TGTGCCAGTAGTCCTTCGAAAAATGAAGCTTTCTTT. Its protein product is CASSPSKNEAFF.

The rearrangement uses TRBV10-3 and TRBJ1-1; possibly TRBD1 for D (6 bases). The CDR3 spans 13 residues. Germline CDR1 and CDR2: ENHRY and SYGVKD. Between the trimmed V and J ends, which lost 2 bases and 10 bases, there was a span of 14 bases. CDR3 sequence (DNA): TGTGCCATCAGTGAGCCTGAACAGGGCGCAGCTTTCTTT. Protein product: CAISEPEQGAAFF.

V and J are TRBV7-9 and TRBJ1-4; maybe TRBD1 (6 bases). V shed 1 base and J shed 6 bases, with 18 bases lying between them. From germline, CDR1 is SEHNR and CDR2 FQNEAQ (reference sequence). This CDR3 has 17 amino acids. This CDR3 is CASSLVAGVGRDEKLFF. The CDR3 DNA reads as TGTGCCAGCAGCTTAGTTGCAGGGGTTGGTCGAGATGAAAAACTGTTTTTT.